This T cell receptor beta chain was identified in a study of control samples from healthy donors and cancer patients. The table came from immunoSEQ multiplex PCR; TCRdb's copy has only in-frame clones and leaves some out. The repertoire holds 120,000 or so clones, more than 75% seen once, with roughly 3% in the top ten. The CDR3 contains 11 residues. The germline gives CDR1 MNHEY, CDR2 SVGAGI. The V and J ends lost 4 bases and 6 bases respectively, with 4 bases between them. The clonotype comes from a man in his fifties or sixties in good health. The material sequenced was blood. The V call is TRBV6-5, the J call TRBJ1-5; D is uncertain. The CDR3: CASSSGQPQHF. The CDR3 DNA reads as TGTGCCAGCAGTTCCGGTCAGCCCCAGCATTTT.